This TCR beta chain was identified in a study of pediatric ulcerative colitis. For this clone: The antigen is unknown.

CDR3 size: 14 residues. Trimming removed 8 bases from V and 4 bases from J; junction bases left unmatched: 5. Germline V gene data show CDR1 as SNHLY and CDR2 as FYNNEI. During colonoscopy, one to two rectal pinch biopsies were collected. Findings of the study overall: Rectal repertoires separated controls, mild-moderate and acute severe colitis.

Samples were sequenced at Survey level, maximum 500,000 reads. The table came from immunoSEQ multiplex PCR; TCRdb's copy has only in-frame clones and leaves some out. This sample has 30,000 to 40,000 clones, with approximately 78% found just once. The rearrangement uses TRBV2 and TRBJ2-3; TRBD2 matches 11 bases. Sequenced material: gut tissue. The origin of this receptor is a boy aged 5-17 years with mild ulcerative colitis. The DNA of the CDR3 is TGTGCCAGCCTAGCGGGGGGAGGCGCAGATACGCAGTATTTT. Translation: CASLAGGGADTQYF. The entire variable domain, with the rest obtained from reference TRBV2 and TRBJ2-3, is as follows: EPEVTQTPSHQVTQMGQEVILRCVPISNHLYFYWYRQILGQKVEFLVSFYNNEISEKSEIFDDQFSVERPDGSNFTLKIRSTKLEDSAMYFCASLAGGGADTQYFGPGTRLTVL.